This passage covers 29 T cell receptor beta chains from one sample sequenced in a study of neurological immune-mediated disorders. Via MiXCR, TCRdb re-called the 5' RACE reads, giving one row per CDR3 protein. The sample lists 40,000 or so distinct CDR3 sequences; about 2.3% were seen once. Material for sequencing was PBMCs. The receptors were sampled from a man aged 50-60 years with multiple sclerosis.

This clonotype was picked up many times. The chain combines TRBV5-1 with TRBJ1-1; D is possibly TRBD1 (5 bases). This CDR3 is built from 16 residues. Trimming left V 2 bases short and J 5 bases short, with 19 bases between. Germline V gene data show CDR1 as SGHRS and CDR2 as YFSETQ. CDR3 in amino acids: CASSLEGGPRGTEAFF. CDR3 DNA: TGCGCCAGCAGCTTAGAAGGAGGCCCCCGGGGGACTGAAGCTTTCTTT.

This clonotype occurred many times. The gene calls are TRBV24-1 and TRBJ2-3, with D maybe TRBD2 (5 bases). The length of the CDR3 is 13 residues. Germline values: CDR1 KGHDR, CDR2 SFDVKD. V was shortened by 9 bases and J by 4 bases, with 13 bases between the two germline ends. Here the CDR3 reads CATEGMSSDTQYF. The CDR3 nucleotides read TGTGCCACCGAGGGAATGAGTTCAGATACGCAGTATTTT.

As to this clonotype: Since a much larger clone is just one base distant, this may be a read error. The CDR3 end shows no conserved phenylalanine or tryptophan, and so a read error is likely. The rearrangement uses TRBV20-1 and TRBJ2-7; no clear D. The CDR3 loop spans 14 amino acids. Looked up from germline, CDR1 is DFQATT and CDR2 is SNEGSKA (reference sequence). Trimming took 0 bases from V and 3 from J, leaving 12 bases between them. The DNA for the CDR3 is TGCAGTGCTAGAGATCGCCAGCTTGTCTACGAGCAGTACTTA. It yields the protein CSARDRQLVYEQYL.

The table lists this clonotype with many counts. This sequence joins TRBV6-6 and TRBJ2-5; tentatively, D is TRBD2 (6 bases). V lost 4 bases, J lost 9 bases, and 24 bases lay in between. Germline V gene sequence: CDR1 MNHNY, CDR2 SVGAGI (reference sequence). The CDR3 is 16 residues long. CDR3 residues: CASSSQGDGAPGAQYF. The CDR3 nucleotides are TGTGCCAGCAGTTCCCAGGGTGACGGAGCCCCGGGGGCCCAGTACTTC.

This clonotype occurred many times. V and J are TRBV6-5 and TRBJ2-7; D might be TRBD1 (5 bases). Germline values: CDR1 MNHEY, CDR2 SVGAGI. With 0 bases removed from V and 2 bases from J, the gap between germline ends came to 11 bases. The CDR3 has 15 amino acids. CDR3 loop: CASSYSPGLTYEQYF. The CDR3 DNA follows: TGTGCCAGCAGTTACTCTCCAGGGCTTACCTACGAGCAGTACTTC.

Ten or more counts support this clonotype. The V call is TRBV12-3 or TRBV12-4, the J call TRBJ1-3, with D hard to call. The germline V and J ends were trimmed by 4 bases and 8 bases, with 12 bases remaining between them. The CDR3 loop spans 13 amino acids. CDR3 protein: CASSYPPLYTIYF. The CDR3 DNA reads as TGTGCCAGCAGTTACCCTCCCTTGTACACCATATATTTT.

This clonotype was picked up a small number of times. A single base separates this from a much larger clone, so it may be a read error. V and J are TRBV27 and TRBJ2-3; D remains ambiguous. The CDR3 is made up of 10 amino acids. Germline V gene sequence: CDR1 MNHEY, CDR2 SMNVEV (reference sequence). This CDR3 reads CAPNTDTQYF. The CDR3, as DNA: TGTGCTCCAAACACAGATACGCAGTATTTT.

This clonotype was counted ten times or more. The rearrangement links TRBV24-1 to TRBJ1-2, with D tentatively TRBD1 (5 bases). The CDR3 sequence is 16 residues long. The germline V and J ends were trimmed by 3 bases and 6 bases, with 19 bases remaining between them. CDR1 and CDR2 (germline): KGHDR, SFDVKD. CDR3 nucleotide sequence: TGTGCCACCAGTGATCCCGGGACCCAGGAGGTCCATGGCTACACCTTC. Translated, it gives CATSDPGTQEVHGYTF.

This clonotype was seen many times. V usage is TRBV28 and J usage is TRBJ2-3; no definite D call. The ends were cut back, 6 bases at V and 2 bases at J, with 6 bases in the middle. CDR3 length equals 12 residues. Germline V gene lookup returns CDR1 MDHEN and CDR2 SYDVKM. The CDR3 is CASRRYTDTQYF. The CDR3 bases are TGTGCCAGCAGACGCTACACAGATACGCAGTATTTT.

In its sample, this clonotype was seen many times. This rearrangement joins TRBV29-1 to TRBJ2-1; D is possibly TRBD2 (5 bases). V was trimmed by 2 bases and J by 4 bases, leaving 27 bases between them. This CDR3 spans 19 amino acids. The germline CDR1 and CDR2 sequences are SQVTM and ANQGSEA. The DNA of the CDR3 is TGCAGCGTTGAACCGGGGTCGAGATTATCCACCCCCCATTACAATGAGCAGTTCTTC. Protein sequence: CSVEPGSRLSTPHYNEQFF.

The sample holds many counts of this clonotype. The chain joins TRBV29-1 to TRBJ2-1, with D uncertain. Trimming took off 6 bases at V and 5 bases at J, with 11 bases between the two ends. This CDR3 has 12 amino acids. Germline values: CDR1 SQVTM, CDR2 ANQGSEA. The CDR3 loop is CSVRKIHNEQFF. In DNA, the CDR3 is TGCAGCGTCCGCAAGATCCACAATGAGCAGTTCTTC.

This clonotype was found many times. The chain recombines TRBV5-1 with TRBJ2-5, with D possibly TRBD1 on 7 matching bases. The CDR3 sequence is 15 residues long. Trimming cost V 3 bases and J 5 bases, with 17 bases left between them. Germline V gives CDR1 SGHRS, CDR2 YFSETQ. For the CDR3, the DNA is TGCGCCAGCAGCTCAGCAGGGGGTGGAGGGGAGACCCAGTACTTC. As protein: CASSSAGGGGETQYF.

This clonotype appeared many times. The V gene is TRBV24-1, the J gene TRBJ1-5; D remains ambiguous. CDR1 is KGHDR, CDR2 SFDVKD, per germline. The CDR3 is 12 residues long. V was pared by 0 bases and J by 6 bases, with 2 bases between. CDR3 in amino acids: CATSDLGQPQHF. The CDR3 nucleotides read TGTGCCACCAGTGATTTGGGTCAGCCCCAGCATTTT.

Regarding this clonotype: A clone one base away is much larger, so this may be a read error. The chain is built from TRBV12-3 or TRBV12-4 and TRBJ2-4, with D perhaps TRBD1 (6 bases). The CDR3 totals 15 residues. V was clipped by 3 bases and J by 3 bases, with 12 bases between them. CDR3 DNA sequence: TGTGCCAGCAGTTTGGACAGCTTAATCAAAAACATTCAGTACTTC. It encodes CASSLDSLIKNIQYF.

This clonotype occurred many times. In DNA form, the CDR3 reads TGTGCCAGCAGTTTAACTAGCGGGGGTCGCACAGATACGCAGTATTTT. Translated, it gives CASSLTSGGRTDTQYF. V and J are TRBV12-3 or TRBV12-4 and TRBJ2-3; 11 positions agree with TRBD2. The CDR3 is made up of 16 amino acids. V dropped 2 bases and J dropped 1; count of bases not matched to a gene: 2.

Ten or more counts support this clonotype. The CDR3, as DNA: TGTGCCAGCAGCTTTTCGAGGCCGAACACTGAAGCTTTCTTT. This translates into CASSFSRPNTEAFF. This rearrangement joins TRBV11-3 to TRBJ1-1, with D hard to call. Deletions cut 3 bases from V and 1 base from J, with 9 bases between. The germline V gene encodes CDR1 SGHNT and CDR2 YENEEA. The CDR3 contains 14 residues.

This clonotype was counted between two and nine times. A much larger clone differs by one base, so this may be a read error. J is TRBJ1-1 and V is TRBV20-1; the D gene is possibly TRBD1 (6 bases). CDR1 DFQATT and CDR2 SNEGSKA come from the germline V gene (reference sequence). V gave up 1 base and J gave up 8 bases, with 8 bases separating them. CDR3 length: 11 amino acids. The CDR3 loop is CSARGTEEAFF. CDR3 sequence (DNA): TGCAGTGCTAGAGGGACAGAAGAAGCTTTCTTT.

This clonotype was counted ten times or more. This chain links TRBV15 with TRBJ1-3; 7 bases are shared with TRBD1. V lost 8 bases to trimming and J lost 0 bases; unmatched junction nucleotides: 7. This CDR3 is 15 amino acids long. Germline V lookup: CDR1 LNHNV, CDR2 YYDKDF (reference sequence). In nucleotides, the CDR3 is TGTGCCACCGGACCGGGACAGAGCTCTGGAAACACCATATATTTT. It codes for CATGPGQSSGNTIYF. Combining the CDR3 with reference TRBV15 and TRBJ1-3 gives the whole variable domain DAMVIQNPRYQVTQFGKPVTLSCSQTLNHNVMYWYQQKSSQAPKLLFHYYDKDFNNEADTPDNFQSRRPNTSFCFLDIRSPGLGDTAMYLCATGPGQSSGNTIYFGEGSWLTVV.

Ten or more counts support this clonotype. The chain combines TRBV7-2 with TRBJ2-1; 7 nucleotides line up with TRBD2. Per the germline V gene, CDR1 is SGHTA and CDR2 is FQGNSA. The CDR3 length is 16 residues. The V gene end was trimmed by 4 bases and the J gene end by 6 bases; junction bases not matched to a gene: 12. CDR3 protein: CASSSQRAGVANEQFF. The CDR3 DNA is TGTGCCAGCAGCTCCCAGAGGGCGGGGGTGGCCAATGAGCAGTTCTTC.

This clonotype was seen at least ten times. The chain combines TRBV7-6 with TRBJ1-1; tentatively, D is TRBD1 (5 bases). Germline CDR1 is SGHVS and CDR2 is FNYEAQ. The CDR3 is 17 amino acids. The V end lost 5 bases, the J end lost 4 bases, and 23 bases lay between the germline ends. The CDR3 nucleotides read TGTGCCAGCAGCCTAAGCAGGGTTTACGGTTCAGGCACTGAAGCTTTCTTT. Translating gives CASSLSRVYGSGTEAFF.

This clonotype has a count of ten or more. The chain carries TRBV20-1 and TRBJ2-1, with 8 bases aligning to TRBD2. Trimming removed 4 bases from V and 7 bases from J; junction bases left unmatched: 9. CDR1 is DFQATT, CDR2 SNEGSKA, per germline (reference sequence). The CDR3 sequence is 14 residues long. CDR3 residues: CSATGGAGINEQFF. In nucleotides, the CDR3 is TGCAGTGCTACGGGAGGGGCAGGGATAAATGAGCAGTTCTTC.

In this sample, this clonotype turned up many times. The V and J genes are TRBV27 and TRBJ1-1; unclear D gene. This CDR3 has 12 amino acids. Germline V gene data show CDR1 as MNHEY and CDR2 as SMNVEV (reference sequence). V gave up 0 bases and J gave up 5 bases, with 4 bases separating them. CDR3 loop: CASSLSHTEAFF. The CDR3 DNA sequence: TGTGCCAGCAGTTTATCGCATACTGAAGCTTTCTTT.

This clonotype was recorded many times. CDR3 residues: CASRYTGGSTDTQYF. The CDR3 bases are TGTGCCAGCAGATACACGGGGGGAAGCACAGATACGCAGTATTTT. V and J are TRBV2 and TRBJ2-3; 7 nucleotides match TRBD2. Trimming removed 6 bases from V and 0 bases from J; junction bases left unmatched: 6. Looked up from germline, CDR1 is SNHLY and CDR2 is FYNNEI. This CDR3 contains 15 residues. The variable domain in full, completed from reference TRBV2 and TRBJ2-3, reads EPEVTQTPSHQVTQMGQEVILRCVPISNHLYFYWYRQILGQKVEFLVSFYNNEISEKSEIFDDQFSVERPDGSNFTLKIRSTKLEDSAMYFCASRYTGGSTDTQYFGPGTRLTVL.

This clonotype came up many times. This rearrangement joins TRBV5-5 to TRBJ2-7; possibly TRBD1 for D (6 bases). This CDR3 is 14 amino acids long. Germline V gene sequence: CDR1 SGHKS, CDR2 YYEKEE (reference sequence). V was shortened by 3 bases and J by 3 bases, with 13 bases between the two germline ends. The CDR3 DNA is TGTGCCAGCAGCTACAATACAGGGTACTACGAGCAGTACTTC. Translation: CASSYNTGYYEQYF.

This clonotype was counted ten times or more. The V gene is TRBV5-5, the J gene TRBJ1-3; no clear D gene. CDR3 length: 16 residues. V was pared by 0 bases and J by 3 bases, with 13 bases between. Germline CDR1 is SGHKS and CDR2 is YYEKEE (reference sequence). CDR3 region: CASSLASGWSGNTIYF. The DNA for the CDR3 is TGTGCCAGCAGCTTGGCTTCCGGGTGGAGTGGAAACACCATATATTTT.

As regards this clonotype: This may arise from a read error, as a much more abundant clone is one base away. CDR3 coding DNA: TGCAGAGGGGGAGATACGCAGTATTTT. This gives the protein CRGGDTQYF. The rearrangement uses TRBV29-1 and TRBJ2-3; possible D gene TRBD1, 6 bases. The CDR3 spans 9 residues. Germline V gene sequence: CDR1 SQVTM, CDR2 ANQGSEA.

In this sample, this clonotype turned up many times. J is TRBJ2-3 and V is TRBV5-5; 8 bases are shared with TRBD2. In germline, CDR1 is SGHKS, CDR2 YYEKEE (reference sequence). Unmatched junction bases numbered 12, after V lost 5 bases and J lost 4 bases. The CDR3 runs 16 residues. The DNA for the CDR3 is TGTGCCAGCAGGAATCGGGGGGGCCCCACCGCAGATACGCAGTATTTT. Encoded protein: CASRNRGGPTADTQYF.

This clonotype was recorded at least ten times. This rearrangement joins TRBV7-8 to TRBJ1-2; D gene uncertain. Looked up from germline, CDR1 is SGHVS and CDR2 is FQNEAQ. V shed 1 base and J shed 8 bases, with 11 bases lying between them. CDR3 length: 13 amino acids. CDR3 in amino acids: CASSLESRIGYTF. The DNA for the CDR3 is TGTGCCAGCAGCTTAGAATCCCGGATCGGCTACACCTTC.

On this clonotype itself: Just one base apart from a much larger clone, this may be a read error. This rearrangement joins TRBV20-1 to TRBJ1-1; D not resolved. V lost 5 bases to trimming and J lost 0 bases, with 10 bases between them. Germline CDR1 and CDR2: DFQATT and SNEGSKA (reference sequence). The CDR3 totals 13 residues. This chain's CDR3 is CSAAVSMNTEAFF. CDR3 sequence (DNA): TGCAGTGCTGCAGTCAGCATGAACACTGAAGCTTTCTTT.